This T cell receptor (beta chain) was obtained from a study of PD-L1 blockade in urothelial cancer. Study-level results: By 3 weeks, tumor-associated blood clones had expanded more in durable-benefit patients. Pretreatment clonality of the blood TCR repertoire below the median was predictive of superior survival.

Of note for this clone: Antigen specificity is unknown.

Spiking of synthetic TCR analog templates was performed in each PCR. Generated by immunoSEQ multiplex PCR, the TCRdb table keeps only in-frame clones and is missing some. The table lists tens of thousands of clones, approximately 86% of them singletons. Germline V CDR1 and CDR2: SGHTA, FQGNSA. There are 13 residues in the CDR3. J lost 4 bases, V lost 6 bases, and 3 bases had no gene match. The chain recombines TRBV7-2 with TRBJ1-5; the match to TRBD1 covers 7 bases. Material: PBMCs, obtained around atezolizumab (anti-PD-L1) treatment. The TCR sequence derives from a woman between 65 and 79 years old with urothelial cancer. The CDR3 DNA sequence: TGTGCCAGCAGTAAGGGACAGAATCAGCCCCAGCATTTT. The encoded protein is CASSKGQNQPQHF. Complete variable domain (other parts from reference TRBV7-2 and TRBJ1-5): GAGVSQSPSNKVTEKGKDVELRCDPISGHTALYWYRQSLGQGLEFLIYFQGNSAPDKSGLPSDRFSAERTGGSVSTLTIQRTQQEDSAVYLCASSKGQNQPQHFGDGTRLSIL.